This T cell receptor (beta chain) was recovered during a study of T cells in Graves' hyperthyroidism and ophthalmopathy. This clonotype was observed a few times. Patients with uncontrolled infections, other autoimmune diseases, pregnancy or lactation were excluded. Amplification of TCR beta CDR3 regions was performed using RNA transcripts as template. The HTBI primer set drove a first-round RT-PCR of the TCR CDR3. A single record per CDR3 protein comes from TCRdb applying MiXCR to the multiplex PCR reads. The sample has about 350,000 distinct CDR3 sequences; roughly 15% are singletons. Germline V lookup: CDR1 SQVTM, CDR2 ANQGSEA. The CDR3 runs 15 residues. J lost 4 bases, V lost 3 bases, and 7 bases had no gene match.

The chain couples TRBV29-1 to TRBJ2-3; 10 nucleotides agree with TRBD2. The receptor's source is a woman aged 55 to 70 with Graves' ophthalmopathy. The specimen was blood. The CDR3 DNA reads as TGCAGCGTTGAGGGCCTAGCGGGAGCCCCAGATACGCAGTATTTT. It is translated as CSVEGLAGAPDTQYF.